This TCR beta chain was observed in a study of naive and memory T cell subsets. Study-wide results and limits: Over 85% of naive TCR sequences appeared only once, unlike memory subsets. Naive repertoires, especially CD8, held a few larger clonotypes, possibly memory cells re-expressing CD45RA. Findings for naive and memory subsets could not be checked against ground truth.

Two oligonucleotides, mixed equimolar, formed the beta constant-region primer covering TRBC1 and TRBC2. Nested alpha and beta constant-region primers with the SP2 primer drove four PCR rounds on ligated cDNA. One entry per CDR3 protein, called by TCRdb with MiXCR from the UMI-ligation and nested PCR reads. Found here are roughly 97,000 distinct CDR3 sequences, approximately 14% of them singletons; the top ten hold 2.5% to 3%. Germline V gives CDR1 LGHNA, CDR2 YNFKEQ. V gave up 0 bases and J gave up 2 bases, with 13 bases separating them. This CDR3 is built from 16 residues. Comments on this clonotype: What it recognizes is unknown.

This receptor was taken from a human donor in good health. The rearrangement joins TRBV4-2 to TRBJ1-1, with D possibly TRBD1 on 5 matching bases. The sample consisted of naive CD8+ T cells from blood. The CDR3 region is CASSQEEGPGNTEAFF. The CDR3 nucleotides read TGTGCCAGCAGCCAAGAGGAGGGGCCAGGAAACACTGAAGCTTTCTTT.